These 11 T cell receptor beta chains share one sample of origin, sequenced in a study of cytomegalovirus exposure and HLA in healthy donors. The PCR made use of 60 Vbeta and 13 Jbeta primers. Sequenced by immunoSEQ multiplex PCR; TCRdb stores in-frame clones only, minus some. The table has 150,000 or so clones, 70% to 85% seen once; the top ten hold around 2%. The sequenced sample was PBMCs. The receptor set was obtained from a middle-aged woman in good health and CMV-seronegative.

The chain links TRBV28 to TRBJ2-7; no clear D. Germline V gene lookup returns CDR1 MDHEN and CDR2 SYDVKM. Trimming left V 5 bases short and J 3 bases short, with 5 bases between. The CDR3 totals 11 residues. The CDR3 here is CASSINYEQYF. The CDR3 nucleotides are TGTGCCAGCAGTATAAACTACGAGCAGTACTTC.

The chain employs TRBV7-2 and TRBJ2-7, with TRBD1 matching 7 bases. This CDR3 has 19 residues. V gave up 3 bases and J gave up 2 bases; unmatched junction bases: 19. The germline CDR1 and CDR2 sequences are SGHTA and FQGNSA. CDR3 coding DNA: TGTGCCAGCAGCTTGAGGTTGCCGAGCAGGGGGAATAGCCCCTACGAGCAGTACTTC. This sequence encodes CASSLRLPSRGNSPYEQYF.

The chain couples TRBV7-2 to TRBJ2-2; tentatively, D is TRBD2 (5 bases). Between the trimmed V and J ends, which lost 3 bases and 4 bases, there was a span of 24 bases. Germline V gene sequence: CDR1 SGHTA, CDR2 FQGNSA. This CDR3 is 19 amino acids long. The CDR3 nucleotides read TGTGCCAGCAGCTTTCACCCAACATGGCCGCGACGGGGCACCGGGGAGCTGTTTTTT. It codes for CASSFHPTWPRRGTGELFF.

This chain connects TRBV30 to TRBJ2-7; D is unclear. This CDR3 comprises 13 residues. Trimming removed 3 bases at V and 1 base at J, with 10 bases between. Germline CDR1 and CDR2: GTSNPN and SVGIG (reference sequence). The CDR3 is CAWRARNSYEQYF. CDR3 DNA sequence: TGTGCCTGGAGGGCCAGAAATTCCTACGAGCAGTACTTC.

This clone was detected once. The V and J genes are TRBV5-1 and TRBJ2-2; TRBD2 is a possible D gene (5 bases). Deletions cut 5 bases from V and 5 bases from J, with 16 bases between. Germline assignment: CDR1 SGHRS and CDR2 YFSETQ. The CDR3 covers 15 residues. The CDR3 reads CASSWERESTGELFF. The CDR3 DNA reads TGCGCCAGCAGTTGGGAGAGGGAGTCTACCGGGGAGCTGTTTTTT.

The V gene is TRBV5-1, the J gene TRBJ2-1, with D possibly being TRBD1 (5 bases). This CDR3 comprises 18 residues. Germline V gene lookup returns CDR1 SGHRS and CDR2 YFSETQ. V shed 5 bases and J shed 5 bases, with 26 bases lying between them. CDR3 protein: CASSFAGPMSYSNNEQFF. DNA for the CDR3: TGCGCCAGCAGTTTCGCAGGGCCCATGTCCTATTCCAACAATGAGCAGTTCTTC.

The table lists this clone with a count of one. J is TRBJ2-1 and V is TRBV7-9; possible D gene TRBD1, 6 bases. V lost 1 base and J lost 0, with 16 bases in between. The CDR3 has 18 residues. CDR1 SEHNR and CDR2 FQNEAQ come from the germline V gene (reference sequence). CDR3 DNA: TGTGCCAGCAGCTTAGAGGGGGTAGCGACGAGCTCCTACAATGAGCAGTTCTTC. Translating it yields CASSLEGVATSSYNEQFF.

V gene TRBV11-2 combines with J gene TRBJ1-4; D is possibly TRBD1 (5 bases). Trimming removed 4 bases from V and 8 bases from J, with 11 bases in between. CDR3 length: 13 amino acids. CDR1 is SGHAT and CDR2 is FQNNGV in the germline V gene. The CDR3 sequence is CASSSLPGEKLFF. The CDR3 DNA is TGTGCCAGCAGCTCACTTCCAGGGGAAAAACTGTTTTTT.

The chain employs TRBV7-8 and TRBJ2-7; TRBD2 aligns across 10 bases. V lost 5 bases and J lost 0; bases outside the gene matches: 7. Germline values: CDR1 SGHVS, CDR2 FQNEAQ. The CDR3 extends over 16 amino acids. The CDR3 spells CASSQHPSGSSYEQYF. CDR3 bases: TGTGCCAGCAGCCAGCACCCTAGCGGGAGCTCCTACGAGCAGTACTTC. The variable domain in full, completed from reference TRBV7-8 and TRBJ2-7, reads GAGVSQSPRYKVAKRGQDVALRCDPISGHVSLFWYQQALGQGPEFLTYFQNEAQLDKSGLPSDRFFAERPEGSVSTLKIQRTQQEDSAVYLCASSQHPSGSSYEQYFGPGTRLTVT.

This clone was counted a few times. V is TRBV4-3 and J is TRBJ2-1; 10 bases match TRBD2. V lost 3 bases, J lost 5 bases, and 7 bases stayed unmatched. The length of the CDR3 is 16 residues. Looked up from germline, CDR1 is LGHNA and CDR2 is YSLEER. The chain's CDR3 is CASSQMLAGGHNEQFF. The DNA for the CDR3 is TGCGCCAGCAGCCAGATGTTAGCGGGAGGCCACAATGAGCAGTTCTTC.

This chain links TRBV7-9 with TRBJ2-1; D is possibly TRBD1 (6 bases). V lost 1 base and J 5 bases, leaving 12 bases between the germline ends. CDR3 length: 15 amino acids. From germline, CDR1 is SEHNR and CDR2 FQNEAQ (reference sequence). The CDR3 sequence: CASSLVGAMNNEQFF. Written as DNA, the CDR3 is TGTGCCAGCAGCTTAGTGGGGGCGATGAACAATGAGCAGTTCTTC.